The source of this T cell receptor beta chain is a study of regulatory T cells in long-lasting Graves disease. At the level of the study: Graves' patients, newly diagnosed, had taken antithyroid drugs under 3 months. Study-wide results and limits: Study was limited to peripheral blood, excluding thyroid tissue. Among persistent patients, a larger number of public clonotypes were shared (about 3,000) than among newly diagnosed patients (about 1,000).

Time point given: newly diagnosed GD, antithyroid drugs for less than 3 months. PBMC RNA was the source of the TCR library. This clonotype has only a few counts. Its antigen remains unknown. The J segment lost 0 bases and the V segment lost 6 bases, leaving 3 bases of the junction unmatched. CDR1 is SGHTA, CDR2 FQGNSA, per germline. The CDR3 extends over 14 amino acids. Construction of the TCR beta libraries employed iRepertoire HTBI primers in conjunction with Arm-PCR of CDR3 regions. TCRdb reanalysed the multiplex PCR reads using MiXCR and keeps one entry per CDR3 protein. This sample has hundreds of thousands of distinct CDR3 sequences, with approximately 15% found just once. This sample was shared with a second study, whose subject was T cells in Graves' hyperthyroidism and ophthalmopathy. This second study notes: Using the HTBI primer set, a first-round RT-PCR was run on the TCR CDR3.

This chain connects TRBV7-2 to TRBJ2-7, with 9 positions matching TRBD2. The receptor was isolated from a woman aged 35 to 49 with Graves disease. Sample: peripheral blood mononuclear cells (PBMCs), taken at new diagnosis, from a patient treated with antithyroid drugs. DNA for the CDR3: TGTGCCAGCAGGACTAGCGGTATCTCCTACGAGCAGTACTTC. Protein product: CASRTSGISYEQYF.